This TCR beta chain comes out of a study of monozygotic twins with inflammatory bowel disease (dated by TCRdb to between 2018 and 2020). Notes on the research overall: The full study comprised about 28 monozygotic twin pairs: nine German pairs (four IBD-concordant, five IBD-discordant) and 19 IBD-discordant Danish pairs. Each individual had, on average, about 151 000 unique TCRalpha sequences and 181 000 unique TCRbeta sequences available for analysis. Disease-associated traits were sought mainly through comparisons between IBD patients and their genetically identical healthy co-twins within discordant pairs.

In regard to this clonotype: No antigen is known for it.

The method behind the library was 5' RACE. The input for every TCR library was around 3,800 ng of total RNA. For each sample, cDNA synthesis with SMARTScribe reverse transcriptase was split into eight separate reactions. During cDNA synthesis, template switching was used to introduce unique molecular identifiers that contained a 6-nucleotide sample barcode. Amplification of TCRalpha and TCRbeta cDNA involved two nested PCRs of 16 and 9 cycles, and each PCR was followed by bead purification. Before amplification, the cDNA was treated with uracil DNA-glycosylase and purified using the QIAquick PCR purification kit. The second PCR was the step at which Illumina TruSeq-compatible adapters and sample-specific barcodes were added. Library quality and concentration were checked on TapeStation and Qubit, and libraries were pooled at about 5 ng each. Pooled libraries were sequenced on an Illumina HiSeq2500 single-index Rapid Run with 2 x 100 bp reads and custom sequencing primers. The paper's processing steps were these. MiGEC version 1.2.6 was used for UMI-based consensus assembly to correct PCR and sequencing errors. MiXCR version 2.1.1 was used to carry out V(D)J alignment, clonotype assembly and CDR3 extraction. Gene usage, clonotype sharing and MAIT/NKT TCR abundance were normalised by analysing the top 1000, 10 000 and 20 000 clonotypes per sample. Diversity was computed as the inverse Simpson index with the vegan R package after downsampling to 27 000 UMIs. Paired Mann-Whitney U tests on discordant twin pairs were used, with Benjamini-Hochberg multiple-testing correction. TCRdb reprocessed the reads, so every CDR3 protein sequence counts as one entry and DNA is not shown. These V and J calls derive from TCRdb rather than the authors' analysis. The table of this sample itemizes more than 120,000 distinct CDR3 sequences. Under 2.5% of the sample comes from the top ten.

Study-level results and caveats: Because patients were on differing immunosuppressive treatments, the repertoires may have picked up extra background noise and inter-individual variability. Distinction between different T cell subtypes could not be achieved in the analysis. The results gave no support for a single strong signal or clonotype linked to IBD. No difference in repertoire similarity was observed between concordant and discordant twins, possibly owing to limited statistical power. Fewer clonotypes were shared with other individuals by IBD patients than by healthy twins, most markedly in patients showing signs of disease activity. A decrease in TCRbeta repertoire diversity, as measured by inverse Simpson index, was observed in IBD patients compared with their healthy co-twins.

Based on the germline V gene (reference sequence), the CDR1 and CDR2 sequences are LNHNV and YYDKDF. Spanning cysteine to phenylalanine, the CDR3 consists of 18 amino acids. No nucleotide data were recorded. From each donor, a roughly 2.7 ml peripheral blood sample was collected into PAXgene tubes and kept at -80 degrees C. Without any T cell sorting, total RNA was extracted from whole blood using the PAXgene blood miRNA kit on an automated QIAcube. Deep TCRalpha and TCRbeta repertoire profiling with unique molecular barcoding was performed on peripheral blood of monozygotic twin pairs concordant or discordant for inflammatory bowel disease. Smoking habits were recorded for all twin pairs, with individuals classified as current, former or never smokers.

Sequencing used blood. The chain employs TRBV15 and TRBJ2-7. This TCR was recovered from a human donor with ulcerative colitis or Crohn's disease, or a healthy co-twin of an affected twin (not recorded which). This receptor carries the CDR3 CATSRDFASTVERYEQYF.